Listed below are T cell receptor beta chains from one sample, sequenced in a study of graft-versus-host responses after intestinal transplantation. Libraries were prepared by immunoSEQ multiplex PCR; TCRdb keeps only in-frame clonotypes and omits some of them. The table shows over 75,000 clones, with around 93% occurring only once. These receptors' targets are unknown. Here the sequenced sample was unstimulated CD8+ T cells sorted from spleen or lymph node cells, taken before transplant. These receptors all stem from a human donor who was the organ donor for an intestinal transplant. The CDR3 runs from the conserved cysteine through the conserved F or W. Each record gives: clone size, V gene, CDR3 protein. Some rows mark clone size as missing; the rest say once, few, many or name a class of expanded clone.

- | TRBV7-9 | CASSNSGVRADTQYF
- | TRBV29-1 | CSVEVLGQGFSYEQYF
- | TRBV28 | CASSLSKVEGTGELFF
- | TRBV28 | CASSVAGGPLEQYF
- | TRBV19 | CASSMGPQETQYF
few | TRBV2 | CASIGGPGELFF
- | TRBV2 | CASSDLPPGNLGQPQHF
- | TRBV10-3 | CAISEYPARDTQYF
- | TRBV13 | CASSLGPGPLDTIYF
- | TRBV29-1 | CSVDDRGTEAFF
- | TRBV28 | CASSLGQYYEQYF
- | TRBV29-1 | CSVDSGQGYGYTF
- | TRBV6-6 | CASSGPPGELFF
- | TRBV9 | CASSADGLAGVTDTQYF
- | TRBV5-5 | CASSLAVYNEQFF
- | TRBV7-6 | CASSLAGGPSNEQFF
few | TRBV6-5 | CASSYSTRDTDTQYF
- | TRBV27 | CASSLGGVNGYTF
- | TRBV21-1 | CASSKARKVKEAEAFF
- | TRBV7-9 | CASSLTGGSSYEQYF
once | TRBV4-1 | CASSPAETGGMYSGNTIYF
- | TRBV2 | CASLPGSSYNSPLHF
once | TRBV19 | CASSDGGNTEAFF
- | TRBV13 | CASSSEDSYEQYF
- | TRBV5-5 | CASSLGANYGYTF
- | TRBV5-1 | CASTGNLEQYF
- | TRBV19 | CASSILHGGGAEAFF
- | TRBV19 | CASSIEEGTHEQYF
few | TRBV2 | CASSEGQGAFEKLFF
- | TRBV9 | CASSYTGGANYGYTF
- | TRBV5-1 | CASSLDGTSGRGDEQFF
- | TRBV6-6 | CASSQTGNTEAFF
- | TRBV4-1 | CASSPGLAGLYEQFF
- | TRBV7-9 | CASSQEGVAFF
- | TRBV12-5 | CASGSIIVRSRRTNTEAFF
- | TRBV9 | CASSVTGALGNTIYF
- | TRBV28 | CASSSHLLAVQGTQYF
- | TRBV4-2 | CASSLGDEQFF
- | TRBV5-8 | CASSGQLAGGQETQYF
once | TRBV6-6 | CASRSLGETQYF
once | TRBV25-1 | CASSSLDRDYGYTF
once | TRBV7-9 | CASSLAPYEQYF
once | TRBV7-3 | CASSLSLDVATQYF